A single sample is the source of the 24 T cell receptor beta chains below, sequenced in a study of cytomegalovirus exposure and HLA in healthy donors (dated 2017 in TCRdb). Libraries were prepared through the immunoSEQ multiplex PCR assay. As stored in TCRdb, this immuneACCESS dataset retains in-frame rearrangements with V and J assigned. A fraction of the clones does not appear; measured against another copy, unresolved V genes explain less than half of the discrepancy, and the remainder lacks a known reason. This sample holds 120,000 to 150,000 clones; approximately 89% were observed only once. The ten biggest clones cover about 0.65% of the sample. Sequencing was performed on PBMCs. Source of these receptors: a young man in good health and CMV-seronegative.

This chain connects TRBV25-1 to TRBJ2-7; 8 nucleotides line up with TRBD1. V lost 2 bases and J lost 1; bases outside the gene matches: 4. Germline V gene data show CDR1 as MGHDK and CDR2 as SYGVNS. The CDR3 runs to 15 residues. The CDR3 DNA is TGTGCCAGCAGTGAAGGGACAGGACTATCCTACGAGCAGTACTTC. Encoded protein: CASSEGTGLSYEQYF.

The chain couples TRBV30 to TRBJ2-1, with a weak D call TRBD2 (6 bases). This CDR3 has 13 amino acids. Trimming shortened V by 3 bases and J by 10 bases, and 16 bases separated the two germline ends. Germline V lookup: CDR1 GTSNPN, CDR2 SVGIG (reference sequence). CDR3 sequence: CAWRAGIDREQFF. The CDR3 DNA sequence: TGTGCCTGGAGGGCGGGAATAGATCGCGAGCAGTTCTTC.

The chain is built from TRBV6-1 and TRBJ1-1, with 7 bases fitting TRBD1. The CDR3 is 13 amino acids. The trim removed 5 bases at V and 5 bases at J, leaving 5 bases unmatched. The germline V gene encodes CDR1 MNHNS and CDR2 SASEGT. The CDR3 DNA reads TGTGCCAGCAGTAGAACGACAGGGACTGAAGCTTTCTTT. It yields the protein CASSRTTGTEAFF.

The V gene is TRBV18, the J gene TRBJ2-5, with 7 bases matching TRBD2. The V and J ends lost 0 bases and 7 bases, in that order; junction bases with no gene match: 8. The V gene's germline CDR1 is KGHSH and CDR2 LQKENI. The CDR3 extends over 15 amino acids. The CDR3 sequence: CASSPPGNPGGTQYF. The DNA for the CDR3 is TGTGCCAGCTCACCACCGGGCAACCCGGGGGGGACCCAGTACTTC.

This rearrangement joins TRBV6-1 to TRBJ2-3; D is unclear. The V and J ends lost 10 bases and 4 bases respectively, with 18 bases between them. The CDR3 loop spans 14 amino acids. Germline V gene lookup returns CDR1 MNHNS and CDR2 SASEGT. The CDR3 loop is CATSEWSVADTQYF. CDR3 DNA sequence: TGTGCCACCTCAGAGTGGAGTGTGGCAGATACGCAGTATTTT.

The V call is TRBV10-3, the J call TRBJ2-1, with 10 nucleotides matching TRBD1. From germline, CDR1 is ENHRY and CDR2 SYGVKD. CDR3 size: 17 residues. Trimming took 4 bases from V and 6 from J; bases not matched to a gene: 12. CDR3 nucleotide sequence: TGTGCCATCAGTGCTGCCGCCGGGACAGGGGCTTTCAATGAGCAGTTCTTC. Its protein product is CAISAAAGTGAFNEQFF.

The chain uses TRBV10-3 and TRBJ1-1, with a weak D call TRBD1 (5 bases). V dropped 6 bases and J dropped 7 bases, with 12 bases sitting between them. The CDR3 has 12 amino acids. Germline CDR1 ENHRY, CDR2 SYGVKD. CDR3 in amino acids: CAIRGGTGEAFF. The CDR3 nucleotides read TGTGCCATCAGGGGGGGGACGGGTGAAGCTTTCTTT.

This chain joins TRBV5-4 and TRBJ1-1; the D is unclear. Germline assignment: CDR1 SGHNT and CDR2 YYREEE (reference sequence). Deletions cut 4 bases from V and 6 bases from J, with 10 bases between. The length of the CDR3 is 12 residues. The CDR3 loop is CASSRRAAEAFF. In DNA form, the CDR3 reads TGTGCCAGCAGCCGGAGGGCAGCTGAAGCTTTCTTT.

The chain joins TRBV18 to TRBJ1-1, with D hard to call. CDR3 size: 14 residues. CDR1 is KGHSH and CDR2 is LQKENI in the germline V gene. V was clipped by 0 bases and J by 0 bases, with 5 bases between them. CDR3 bases: TGTGCCAGCTCACCACCGTCCATGAACACTGAAGCTTTCTTT. This encodes CASSPPSMNTEAFF.

V is TRBV9 and J is TRBJ2-7, with TRBD2 as a possible D gene (5 bases). Germline V gene lookup returns CDR1 SGDLS and CDR2 YYNGEE. Trimming cost V 0 bases and J 0 bases, with 7 bases left between them. This CDR3 comprises 14 residues. This CDR3 reads CASSVGTASYEQYF. In DNA form, the CDR3 reads TGTGCCAGCAGCGTAGGGACTGCCTCCTACGAGCAGTACTTC.

The V call is TRBV6-5, the J call TRBJ1-1, with unresolved D. Trimming took off 10 bases at V and 7 bases at J, with 13 bases between the two ends. This CDR3 is built from 11 residues. Germline CDR1 and CDR2: MNHEY and SVGAGI. Here the CDR3 reads CATRGGLEAFF. CDR3 nucleotide sequence: TGTGCCACTAGAGGAGGGCTTGAAGCTTTCTTT.

The chain combines TRBV10-3 with TRBJ2-7; no definite D call. Trimming took 4 bases from V and 2 from J, leaving 9 bases between them. CDR3 size: 13 residues. Germline V CDR1 and CDR2: ENHRY, SYGVKD. Here the CDR3 reads CAISGGQTYEQYV. CDR3 nucleotide sequence: TGTGCCATCAGTGGAGGCCAGACCTACGAGCAGTACGTC.

The rearrangement joins TRBV19 to TRBJ2-3; D not resolved. The germline CDR1 and CDR2 sequences are LNHDA and SQIVND (reference sequence). Trimming pared 5 bases from V and 6 bases from J, leaving 15 bases between. The CDR3 length is 14 residues. The CDR3 region has the DNA TGTGCCAGTAGTCCTACGGTACGATCGGATACGCAGTATTTT. This codes for CASSPTVRSDTQYF.

V gene TRBV5-1 combines with J gene TRBJ2-5; TRBD1 matches 7 bases. With 2 bases clipped from V and 1 base from J, the junction kept 8 bases outside the gene matches. Germline V CDR1 and CDR2: SGHRS, YFSETQ. This CDR3 region has 16 residues. The CDR3 DNA sequence: TGCGCCAGCAGCTTAGAAGGGACAGCAGGCCAAGAGACCCAGTACTTC. Translation gives CASSLEGTAGQETQYF.

The rearrangement uses TRBV30 and TRBJ2-7; 7 nucleotides align to TRBD1. Trimming cost V 6 bases and J 3 bases; bases outside gene matches: 5. CDR1 is GTSNPN and CDR2 is SVGIG in the germline V gene (reference sequence). This CDR3 spans 12 amino acids. CDR3 bases: TGTGCCTGCCAGGGGGAAGGCTACGAGCAGTACGTC. Amino acid sequence: CACQGEGYEQYV.

The sample holds a few counts of this clone. This rearrangement joins TRBV10-1 to TRBJ2-1; maybe TRBD2 (6 bases). The germline V and J ends were trimmed by 3 bases and 3 bases, with 12 bases remaining between them. This CDR3 spans 15 amino acids. From germline, CDR1 is WNHNN and CDR2 SYGVQD (reference sequence). The CDR3 DNA reads TGCGCCAGCAGTGAAGGGACTTCCAACTACAATGAGCAGTTCTTC. Translated, it gives CASSEGTSNYNEQFF.

This chain uses TRBV27 with TRBJ1-2; D is possibly TRBD1 (5 bases). The V and J ends lost 2 bases and 8 bases respectively, with 12 bases between them. Per germline, CDR1 MNHEY and CDR2 SMNVEV (reference sequence). The CDR3 has 13 amino acids. CDR3 amino acids: CASSLDSLGGYTF. The DNA of the CDR3 is TGTGCCAGCAGTTTAGACAGCCTCGGAGGCTACACCTTC.

The CDR3 sequence: CATGVGRGSYEQYF. The CDR3 region has the DNA TGTGCCACGGGGGTAGGGCGGGGATCCTACGAGCAGTACTTC. The genes are TRBV15 and TRBJ2-7; maybe TRBD2 (6 bases). Germline V gene lookup returns CDR1 LNHNV and CDR2 YYDKDF (reference sequence). This CDR3 comprises 14 residues. Between the trimmed V and J ends, which lost 9 bases and 1 base, there was a span of 16 bases. Combining the CDR3 with reference TRBV15 and TRBJ2-7 gives the whole variable domain DAMVIQNPRYQVTQFGKPVTLSCSQTLNHNVMYWYQQKSSQAPKLLFHYYDKDFNNEADTPDNFQSRRPNTSFCFLDIRSPGLGDTAMYLCATGVGRGSYEQYFGPGTRLTVT.

This clone was counted a single time. The V call is TRBV9, the J call TRBJ2-1, with TRBD2 matching over 9 bases. Germline lookup yields CDR1 SGDLS and CDR2 YYNGEE. The V gene end was trimmed by 3 bases and the J gene end by 2 bases; junction bases not matched to a gene: 9. CDR3 length equals 17 residues. The CDR3 sequence: CASSAKRLADPYNEQFF. The CDR3 bases are TGTGCCAGCAGCGCGAAGAGACTAGCGGATCCCTACAATGAGCAGTTCTTC.

The gene calls are TRBV6-1 and TRBJ1-2, with a possible D match to TRBD1 (6 bases). Trimming shortened V by 7 bases and J by 8 bases, and 14 bases separated the two germline ends. The CDR3 has 12 amino acids. Germline V lookup: CDR1 MNHNS, CDR2 SASEGT. The CDR3 DNA follows: TGTGCCAGCACCGCAGGGGATCGCGGCTACACCTTC. Amino acids: CASTAGDRGYTF.

The J gene is TRBJ2-5, the V gene TRBV4-1, with 7 nucleotides matching TRBD2. This CDR3 is 15 amino acids long. Germline V lookup: CDR1 MGHRA, CDR2 YSYEKL. V shed 0 bases and J 5 bases; nucleotides not matched to a gene: 6. In nucleotides, the CDR3 is TGCGCCAGCAGCCAAGAAACAGCGGGGTACGAGACCCAGTACTTC. It is translated as CASSQETAGYETQYF.

The chain carries TRBV7-8 and TRBJ2-7, with 7 bases matching TRBD1. V shed 2 bases and J 1 base; nucleotides not matched to a gene: 14. Looked up from germline, CDR1 is SGHVS and CDR2 is FQNEAQ. This CDR3 is 18 amino acids long. CDR3 in DNA: TGTGCCAGCAGCTTATTACAGGGGAAATTTCCGGGGTCCTACGAGCAGTACTTC. Translation: CASSLLQGKFPGSYEQYF. The whole variable domain, filled in from reference TRBV7-8 and TRBJ2-7, reads GAGVSQSPRYKVAKRGQDVALRCDPISGHVSLFWYQQALGQGPEFLTYFQNEAQLDKSGLPSDRFFAERPEGSVSTLKIQRTQQEDSAVYLCASSLLQGKFPGSYEQYFGPGTRLTVT.

The V and J genes are TRBV6-4 and TRBJ2-3, with 9 bases that match TRBD2. Per the germline V gene, CDR1 is MRHNA and CDR2 is SNTAGT. V shed 4 bases, J shed 1 base, and the junction held 3 bases outside the gene matches. The CDR3 length is 15 residues. The CDR3 here is CASSALAGGTDTQYF. CDR3 bases: TGTGCCAGCAGTGCTTTAGCGGGGGGCACAGATACGCAGTATTTT.

J is TRBJ2-5 and V is TRBV10-3; D is perhaps TRBD2 (6 bases). The CDR3 is 14 residues long. Germline V gene sequence: CDR1 ENHRY, CDR2 SYGVKD. The V end lost 5 bases, the J end lost 2 bases, and 12 bases lay between the germline ends. CDR3 loop: CAISFAGSQETQYF. Here the CDR3 DNA reads TGTGCCATCAGTTTCGCGGGGTCTCAAGAGACCCAGTACTTC.